Described below is a single T cell receptor beta chain sequence and its context. Antigen: not known. Both 60 Vbeta primers and 13 Jbeta primers went into the PCR. Per the study methods: About 10 million shared chains were among the about 80 million unique TCR beta chains that a later analysis counted. Clones were read by immunoSEQ multiplex PCR, and TCRdb kept only the in-frame ones, dropping some. V, J and clone size are taken as reported in that table, and D and trimming were inferred from the DNA itself. The table lists about 210,000 clones, around four fifths of them singletons, with roughly 10% in the top ten. The source of the sample is a study of cytomegalovirus exposure and HLA in healthy donors. Background on the study: One earlier analysis, a look at 200 million or so T cells, found around 110 million unique TCR beta sequences.

Though nominally healthy at sampling, donors likely had unrecorded immune exposures. Points from the study as a whole: Trimming of TCR beta V- and J-genes showed a link, identified in a later analysis, to a missense DCLRE1C variant.

The source is a woman aged 45-65 years in good health and CMV-seropositive. Sample: PBMCs.

CDR3 protein: CSVNRGTTEAFF. CDR3 DNA sequence: TGCAGCGTCAACAGGGGAACCACTGAAGCTTTCTTT. The J gene is TRBJ1-1, the V gene TRBV29-1, with 7 positions matching TRBD1. V trimming: 6 bases; J trimming: 4 bases; junction bases outside the gene matches: 5. The CDR3 has 12 amino acids. Per the germline V gene, CDR1 is SQVTM and CDR2 is ANQGSEA.